This TCR beta chain was found in a study of blood T cells in healthy people across ages. A J-beta primer mix and a sample-barcoded 5' primer were used in a second PCR of roughly 6 to 11 cycles. One entry per CDR3 protein results from TCRdb running MiXCR on the 5' RACE reads. The sample consists of around 1,000,000 distinct CDR3 sequences, under 30% of them appearing once. Per the germline V gene, CDR1 is MGHRA and CDR2 is YSYEKL. V dropped 0 bases and J dropped 5; count of bases not matched to a gene: 18. The CDR3 is 19 amino acids. The same data also went into a second study, on T cells of mothers and their children. Turning to that study: The donors comprised about 6 children and their three healthy Caucasian mothers. The yield was over 8 million TCR beta CDR3 reads from each mother and 2.5 million to 3.5 million from each child.

The chain employs TRBV4-1 and TRBJ2-5; TRBD2 matches 7 bases. The TCR was taken from a girl aged 2 to 9 in good health. Specimen: blood. The CDR3 DNA follows: TGCGCCAGCAGCCAAGATTCTTATATCTCTGCGGGAGAGGGGGAGACCCAGTACTTC. Encoded protein: CASSQDSYISAGEGETQYF.